Below, 12 T cell receptor beta chains from the same sample are listed, as sequenced in a study of T cells expressing NK-cell markers. TCRdb reprocessed the 5' RACE reads, keeping one entry per CDR3 protein, no DNA. Its table records about 430,000 distinct CDR3 sequences. What was sequenced was blood T cells: a sorted CD56 or NKG2C T cell subset, CD4+ or CD8+ T cells, or bulk PBMC T cells (not recorded which). The receptors derive from a woman aged 45-59 years in good health.

The chain uses TRBV6-6 and TRBJ2-7; TCRdb lists TRBD1, though no DNA is available to test this call. CDR3 length equals 15 residues. Germline loops: CDR1 MNHNY, CDR2 SVGAGI (reference sequence). CDR3 sequence reads: CASSISGTDFYEQYF.

The rearrangement links TRBV4-1 to TRBJ2-5; TCRdb indicates TRBD2, and absent DNA this call remains unverified. CDR3 length: 18 amino acids. The germline V gene encodes CDR1 MGHRA and CDR2 YSYEKL. CDR3: CASSQVGLAGDVGETQYF.

The chain uses TRBV29-1 and TRBJ2-5; TCRdb returns TRBD2, unconfirmable since there is no DNA. CDR1 is SQVTM and CDR2 is ANQGSEA in the germline V gene. This CDR3 is built from 14 residues. CDR3 region: CSVVPAGSPETQYF.

This chain joins TRBV2 and TRBJ2-4. CDR1 is SNHLY and CDR2 is FYNNEI in the germline V gene. This CDR3 region has 14 residues. The CDR3 here is CASRTEIAKNIQYF.

The V call is TRBV5-1, the J call TRBJ2-5; the D call of TRBD1 rests on TCRdb alone, since no DNA is present to check it. This CDR3 is built from 15 residues. The germline V gene encodes CDR1 SGHRS and CDR2 YFSETQ. The CDR3 loop is CASSALSVAIETQYF.

The rearrangement links TRBV20-1 to TRBJ1-5; the D gene TCRdb calls, TRBD1, cannot be checked with no DNA. This CDR3 is 16 amino acids long. Germline loops: CDR1 DFQATT, CDR2 SNEGSKA (reference sequence). CDR3 protein: CSARDPGTGGGGPQHF.

This sequence joins TRBV25-1 and TRBJ2-1; TCRdb's D gene call, TRBD2, goes unchecked for lack of DNA. Germline assignment: CDR1 MGHDK and CDR2 SYGVNS. This CDR3 has 16 amino acids. CDR3 protein: CASSDAHSGPYNEQFF.

This chain connects TRBV4-1 to TRBJ1-4; TCRdb reports TRBD1, a call that lacks DNA to check it against. Per germline, CDR1 MGHRA and CDR2 YSYEKL. CDR3 size: 17 residues. The CDR3 loop is CASSPSTGAGGRGKLFF.

The J gene is TRBJ1-1, the V gene TRBV25-1; TCRdb proposes TRBD1, but this gene call is untestable without DNA. This CDR3 contains 14 residues. From germline, CDR1 is MGHDK and CDR2 SYGVNS. The CDR3 loop reads CASSGLGRNTEAFF.

The rearrangement uses TRBV3-1 and TRBJ2-5; the TRBD2 assignment by TCRdb is unverifiable without DNA. The germline gives CDR1 LGHDT, CDR2 YNNKEL (reference sequence). CDR3 length: 13 residues. The CDR3 is CASGTGGVGIQYF.

The V gene is TRBV27, the J gene TRBJ2-5. The CDR3 sequence is 13 residues long. Per germline, CDR1 MNHEY and CDR2 SMNVEV (reference sequence). The CDR3 sequence is CASSLEQRETQYF.

The V gene is TRBV20-1, the J gene TRBJ2-5; TCRdb's assignment of TRBD2 cannot be checked, as there is no DNA. The length of the CDR3 is 16 residues. Per the germline V gene, CDR1 is DFQATT and CDR2 is SNEGSKA (reference sequence). The CDR3 here is CSAPRGLAGDQETQYF.